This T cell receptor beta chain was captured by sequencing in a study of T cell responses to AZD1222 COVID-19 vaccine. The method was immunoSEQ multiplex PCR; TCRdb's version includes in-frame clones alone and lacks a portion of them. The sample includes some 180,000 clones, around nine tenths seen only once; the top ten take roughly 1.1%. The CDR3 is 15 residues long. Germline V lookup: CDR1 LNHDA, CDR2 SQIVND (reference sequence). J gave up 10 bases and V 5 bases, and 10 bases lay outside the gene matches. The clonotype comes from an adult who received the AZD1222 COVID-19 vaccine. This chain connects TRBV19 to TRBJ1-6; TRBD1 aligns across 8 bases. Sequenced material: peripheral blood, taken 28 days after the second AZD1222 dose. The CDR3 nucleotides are TGTGCCAGTAGTGGACAGGGAGTGGGAGGCTCACCCCTCCACTTT. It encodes CASSGQGVGGSPLHF.